Each of the 27 T cell receptor beta chains below was sequenced from the same sample in a study of T cell responses to AZD1222 COVID-19 vaccine. The table came from immunoSEQ multiplex PCR; TCRdb's copy has only in-frame clones and leaves some out. This table holds approximately 100,000 clones, 70% to 90% found once. Sequences were derived from peripheral blood, sampled on day 0 of AZD1222 vaccination. These receptors were taken from an adult in good health.

This sequence joins TRBV10-1 and TRBJ1-5; weak D call: TRBD1 (5 bases). This CDR3 is built from 13 residues. The V and J ends lost 4 bases and 4 bases respectively, with 8 bases between them. Looked up from germline, CDR1 is WNHNN and CDR2 is SYGVQD (reference sequence). CDR3 coding DNA: TGCGCCAGCAGTGGACAGCCAAATCAGCCCCAGCATTTT. It encodes CASSGQPNQPQHF.

The rearrangement joins TRBV5-1 to TRBJ2-5; 7 bases agree with TRBD1. Trimming cost V 4 bases and J 4 bases; bases outside gene matches: 4. The germline V gene has CDR1 SGHRS and CDR2 YFSETQ. The CDR3 loop spans 13 amino acids. CDR3 DNA: TGCGCCAGCAGCGAGGGACAGTCAGAGACCCAGTACTTC. Its protein product is CASSEGQSETQYF.

The table lists this clone with a count of one. This chain connects TRBV19 to TRBJ1-1, with D unresolved. The CDR3 length is 13 residues. Per germline, CDR1 LNHDA and CDR2 SQIVND (reference sequence). Between the trimmed V and J ends, which lost 5 bases and 0 bases, there was a span of 7 bases. CDR3 sequence: CASSDTMNTEAFF. The CDR3 DNA reads as TGTGCCAGTAGTGACACCATGAACACTGAAGCTTTCTTT.

The chain is built from TRBV6-5 and TRBJ1-1; D possibly corresponds to TRBD1 (6 bases). This CDR3 contains 15 residues. Trimming cost V 8 bases and J 11 bases, with 27 bases left between them. Germline V gives CDR1 MNHEY, CDR2 SVGAGI. The CDR3 DNA sequence: TGTGCCAGCGGCCCGGCTATACAGGGTATGATTAAGGCTTTCTTT. This gives the protein CASGPAIQGMIKAFF.

The J gene is TRBJ2-1, the V gene TRBV9; D uncertain. The V end was cut by 0 bases, the J end by 2 bases, with 12 bases between. This CDR3 contains 16 residues. Germline assignment: CDR1 SGDLS and CDR2 YYNGEE. The CDR3 DNA sequence: TGTGCCAGCAGCGTAGAAGGGCGCATGACCTACAATGAGCAGTTCTTC. Its translation is CASSVEGRMTYNEQFF.

The chain joins TRBV25-1 to TRBJ1-2; 7 nucleotides match TRBD1. The CDR3 is 16 residues long. CDR1 and CDR2 from the germline V gene are MGHDK and SYGVNS. The ends lost 2 bases at V and 0 bases at J; junction bases unmatched: 6. The CDR3 spells CASSEPGQASNYGYTF. DNA for the CDR3: TGTGCCAGCAGTGAACCTGGACAGGCTTCTAACTATGGCTACACCTTC.

V is TRBV28 and J is TRBJ2-3; tentatively, D is TRBD1 or TRBD2 (5 bases each). This CDR3 comprises 15 residues. Germline V gene sequence: CDR1 MDHEN, CDR2 SYDVKM. Deletions cut 2 bases from V and 2 bases from J, with 11 bases between. CDR3 in DNA: TGTGCCAGCAGTTTAGGGACCCCCTTCACAGATACGCAGTATTTT. Translation gives CASSLGTPFTDTQYF.

CDR3: CASSPPIGGGAYEQYF. Here the CDR3 DNA reads TGTGCCAGCTCACCACCGATTGGAGGGGGGGCTTACGAGCAGTACTTC. V is TRBV18 and J is TRBJ2-7; perhaps TRBD2 as D (7 bases). Trimming cost V 0 bases and J 4 bases, with 16 bases left between them. Germline V lookup: CDR1 KGHSH, CDR2 LQKENI. The CDR3 has 16 residues. The variable domain in full, completed from reference TRBV18 and TRBJ2-7, reads NAGVMQNPRHLVRRRGQEARLRCSPMKGHSHVYWYRQLPEEGLKFMVYLQKENIIDESGMPKERFSAEFPKEGPSILRIQQVVRGDSAAYFCASSPPIGGGAYEQYFGPGTRLTVT.

This chain joins TRBV29-1 and TRBJ1-1, with D perhaps TRBD1 (5 bases). Germline V gives CDR1 SQVTM, CDR2 ANQGSEA. Trimming stripped 5 bases from V and 10 bases from J, with 17 bases between. The CDR3 has 12 amino acids. CDR3 coding DNA: TGCAGCGTTATCGCCAGGGAAAAAGGAGCTTTCTTT. As protein: CSVIAREKGAFF.

This sequence joins TRBV7-6 and TRBJ2-2, with D unresolved. Germline loops: CDR1 SGHVS, CDR2 FNYEAQ. This CDR3 spans 15 amino acids. Trimming stripped 5 bases from V and 1 base from J, with 11 bases between. The CDR3 DNA sequence: TGTGCCAGCAGCCCTTGGACGGAGAACACCGGGGAGCTGTTTTTT. Translation gives CASSPWTENTGELFF.

The chain employs TRBV5-6 and TRBJ2-7; D remains ambiguous. The CDR3 covers 11 residues. V was shortened by 5 bases and J by 6 bases, with 9 bases between the two germline ends. Germline V CDR1 and CDR2: SGHDT, YYEEEE. CDR3 sequence: CASRNSLEQYF. The CDR3 DNA reads as TGTGCCAGCAGAAATTCTCTCGAGCAGTACTTC.

The genes are TRBV5-1 and TRBJ1-5; D may be TRBD1 (5 bases). Germline values: CDR1 SGHRS, CDR2 YFSETQ. The CDR3 totals 13 residues. Trimming removed 2 bases from V and 6 bases from J, with 9 bases in between. This chain's CDR3 is CASSLEGAQPQHF. CDR3 DNA sequence: TGCGCCAGCAGCTTAGAAGGGGCTCAGCCCCAGCATTTT.

The gene calls are TRBV9 and TRBJ1-3; TRBD1 is a possible D gene (5 bases). The CDR3 loop spans 17 amino acids. CDR1 and CDR2 from the germline V gene are SGDLS and YYNGEE. V lost 4 bases and J lost 0, with 17 bases in between. Written as DNA, the CDR3 is TGTGCCAGCAGCCTCAGTCTGCAGGGCGGCTCTGGAAACACCATATATTTT. Residues: CASSLSLQGGSGNTIYF.

In nucleotides, the CDR3 is TGTGCCAGCAGTGGCAAAAGGGGACAGGGGACGTCTGAAGCTTTCTTT. It translates to CASSGKRGQGTSEAFF. The rearrangement joins TRBV25-1 to TRBJ1-1; 10 bases line up with TRBD1. In germline, CDR1 is MGHDK, CDR2 SYGVNS. CDR3 length: 16 amino acids. V trimming: 4 bases; J trimming: 6 bases; junction bases outside the gene matches: 11. Full variable domain (rest looked up from reference TRBV25-1 and TRBJ1-1): EADIYQTPRYLVIGTGKKITLECSQTMGHDKMYWYQQDPGMELHLIHYSYGVNSTEKGDLSSESTVSRIRTEHFPLTLESARPSHTSQYLCASSGKRGQGTSEAFFGQGTRLTVV.

The CDR3, as DNA: TGTGCCAGCAGTACGGGGGGGCGGAACTATGGCTACACCTTC. This gives the protein CASSTGGRNYGYTF. The rearrangement uses TRBV27 and TRBJ1-2, with D possibly being TRBD1 (6 bases). Germline CDR1 MNHEY, CDR2 SMNVEV (reference sequence). Trimming cost V 5 bases and J 2 bases, with 12 bases left between them. CDR3 length: 14 amino acids.

The V gene is TRBV30, the J gene TRBJ2-2; D is ambiguous. The germline gives CDR1 GTSNPN, CDR2 SVGIG (reference sequence). V was pared by 5 bases and J by 8 bases, with 12 bases between. This CDR3 has 12 residues. In DNA, the CDR3 is TGTGCCTGGGACCGCACGGATGGGGAGCTGTTTTTT. Protein: CAWDRTDGELFF. The whole variable domain, filled in from reference TRBV30 and TRBJ2-2, reads SQTIHQWPATLVQPVGSPLSLECTVEGTSNPNLYWYRQAAGRGLQLLFYSVGIGQISSEVPQNLSASRPQDRQFILSSKKLLLSDSGFYLCAWDRTDGELFFGEGSRLTVL.

The gene calls are TRBV5-1 and TRBJ2-3; D is possibly TRBD1 (6 bases). Germline V gene lookup returns CDR1 SGHRS and CDR2 YFSETQ. This CDR3 is 16 amino acids long. V was pared by 1 base and J by 1 base, with 13 bases between. CDR3 in DNA: TGCGCCAGCAGCTTGAGTGGGGGCACGGGCACAGATACGCAGTATTTT. Translating it yields CASSLSGGTGTDTQYF.

CDR3 sequence: CASSNPSGGAGGELFF. The CDR3 region has the DNA TGTGCCAGTAGTAACCCCAGCGGGGGGGCTGGCGGGGAGCTGTTTTTT. This chain connects TRBV19 to TRBJ2-2, with 10 bases aligning to TRBD2. The CDR3 covers 16 residues. Germline V gene sequence: CDR1 LNHDA, CDR2 SQIVND (reference sequence). V lost 4 bases, J lost 7 bases, and 9 bases stayed unmatched. Combining the CDR3 with reference TRBV19 and TRBJ2-2 gives the whole variable domain DGGITQSPKYLFRKEGQNVTLSCEQNLNHDAMYWYRQDPGQGLRLIYYSQIVNDFQKGDIAEGYSVSREKKESFPLTVTSAQKNPTAFYLCASSNPSGGAGGELFFGEGSRLTVL.

The genes are TRBV18 and TRBJ1-1; TRBD1 matches 9 bases. J was trimmed by 2 bases and V by 2 bases; bases with no gene match: 6. Germline CDR1 reads KGHSH; CDR2 reads LQKENI. The CDR3 extends over 16 amino acids. This CDR3 reads CASSPATGGRNTEAFF. CDR3 nucleotides: TGTGCCAGCTCACCAGCCACAGGGGGCCGAAACACTGAAGCTTTCTTT.

V and J are TRBV18 and TRBJ1-4, with D hard to call. From germline, CDR1 is KGHSH and CDR2 LQKENI. V lost 4 bases and J lost 8, with 14 bases in between. There are 14 residues in the CDR3. The CDR3, as DNA: TGTGCCAGCTCACTAAGAGGTCAAACCGAAAAACTGTTTTTT. This translates into CASSLRGQTEKLFF. The full variable domain, its missing parts supplied by reference TRBV18 and TRBJ1-4, is NAGVMQNPRHLVRRRGQEARLRCSPMKGHSHVYWYRQLPEEGLKFMVYLQKENIIDESGMPKERFSAEFPKEGPSILRIQQVVRGDSAAYFCASSLRGQTEKLFFGSGTQLSVL.

This clone was detected a few times. This same CDR3 is encoded by further DNA sequences in the sample. The V call is TRBV29-1, the J call TRBJ2-5, with 10 bases fitting TRBD1. CDR1 SQVTM and CDR2 ANQGSEA come from the germline V gene. The CDR3 runs to 12 residues. The ends lost 7 bases at V and 5 bases at J; junction bases unmatched: 4. The CDR3 is CSGDRGRETQYF. In DNA, the CDR3 is TGCAGCGGTGACAGGGGGCGGGAGACCCAGTACTTC.

The chain is built from TRBV7-3 and TRBJ2-7; D might be TRBD1 (5 bases). The V gene lost 0 bases and the J gene lost 6 bases, with 15 bases spanning the gap. Germline CDR1 reads SGHTA; CDR2 reads FQGTGA. This CDR3 is 15 amino acids long. CDR3 sequence (DNA): TGTGCCAGCAGCTTAACCGGGCAGGGCCCTTCCGAGCAGTACTTC. It codes for CASSLTGQGPSEQYF.

The gene calls are TRBV9 and TRBJ1-3; D call uncertain. The V end was cut by 0 bases, the J end by 3 bases, with 16 bases between. The CDR3 extends over 17 amino acids. CDR1 SGDLS and CDR2 YYNGEE come from the germline V gene. CDR3 amino acids: CASSVDSLRVDGNTIYF. The CDR3 coding sequence is TGTGCCAGCAGCGTAGATTCCCTGCGGGTAGATGGAAACACCATATATTTT.

The chain is built from TRBV6-2 or TRBV6-3 and TRBJ2-3, with D possibly being TRBD1 or TRBD2 (5 bases each). V was trimmed by 2 bases and J by 2 bases, leaving 11 bases between them. Per the germline V gene, CDR1 is MNHEY and CDR2 is SVGEGT. The CDR3 length is 15 residues. Here the CDR3 DNA reads TGTGCCAGCAGTTACGGAGTGGGGGACACAGATACGCAGTATTTT. It specifies CASSYGVGDTDTQYF.

V usage is TRBV9 and J usage is TRBJ2-3; D gene unclear. The CDR3 length is 16 residues. Trimming cost V 2 bases and J 8 bases, with 21 bases left between them. Looked up from germline, CDR1 is SGDLS and CDR2 is YYNGEE. CDR3 DNA: TGTGCCAGCAGCGTGATGAGTACGGGTAATAGTGCTACGCAGTATTTT. Its protein is CASSVMSTGNSATQYF.

This chain uses TRBV2 with TRBJ2-5, with D maybe TRBD1 (5 bases). The V gene lost 6 bases and the J gene lost 4 bases, with 18 bases spanning the gap. This CDR3 is 15 amino acids long. Per the germline V gene, CDR1 is SNHLY and CDR2 is FYNNEI. CDR3 sequence reads: CASRSEAGSGETQYF. DNA of the CDR3: TGTGCCAGCAGATCAGAGGCAGGGTCGGGAGAGACCCAGTACTTC.

This chain connects TRBV7-9 to TRBJ2-7; possible D gene TRBD2, 5 bases. Trimming took 5 bases from V and 4 from J, leaving 12 bases between them. Looked up from germline, CDR1 is SEHNR and CDR2 is FQNEAQ (reference sequence). CDR3 length: 13 amino acids. In nucleotides, the CDR3 is TGTGCCAGCAGCCCCACTAGTAGGTACGAGCAGTACTTC. Translation: CASSPTSRYEQYF. Using reference TRBV7-9 and TRBJ2-7 for the parts outside the CDR3, the full variable domain is DTGVSQNPRHKITKRGQNVTFRCDPISEHNRLYWYRQTLGQGPEFLTYFQNEAQLEKSRLLSDRFSAERPKGSFSTLEIQRTEQGDSAMYLCASSPTSRYEQYFGPGTRLTVT.